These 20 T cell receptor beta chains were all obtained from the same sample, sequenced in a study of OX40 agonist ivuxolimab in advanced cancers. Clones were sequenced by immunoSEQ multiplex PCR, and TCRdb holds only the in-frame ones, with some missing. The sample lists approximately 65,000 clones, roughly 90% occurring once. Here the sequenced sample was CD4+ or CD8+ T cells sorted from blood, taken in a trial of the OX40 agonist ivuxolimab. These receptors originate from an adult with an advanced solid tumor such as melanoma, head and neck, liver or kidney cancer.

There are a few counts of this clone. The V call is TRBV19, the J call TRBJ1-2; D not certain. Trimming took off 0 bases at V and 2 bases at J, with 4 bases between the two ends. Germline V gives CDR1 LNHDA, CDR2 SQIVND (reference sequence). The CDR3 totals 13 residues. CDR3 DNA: TGTGCCAGTAGTATAGACAGCAACTATGGCTACACCTTC. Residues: CASSIDSNYGYTF.

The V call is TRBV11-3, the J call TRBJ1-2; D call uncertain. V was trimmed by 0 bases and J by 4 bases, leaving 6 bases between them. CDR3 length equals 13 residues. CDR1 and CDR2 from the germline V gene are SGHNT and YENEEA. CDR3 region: CASSLDRGYGYTF. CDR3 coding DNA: TGTGCCAGCAGCTTAGATCGGGGCTATGGCTACACCTTC.

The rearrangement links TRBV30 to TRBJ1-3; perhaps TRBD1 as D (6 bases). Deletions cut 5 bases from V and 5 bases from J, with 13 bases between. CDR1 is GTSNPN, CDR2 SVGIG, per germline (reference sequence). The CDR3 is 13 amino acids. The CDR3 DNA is TGTGCCTGGGACACAGGGCGCCGAAACACCATATATTTT. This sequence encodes CAWDTGRRNTIYF.

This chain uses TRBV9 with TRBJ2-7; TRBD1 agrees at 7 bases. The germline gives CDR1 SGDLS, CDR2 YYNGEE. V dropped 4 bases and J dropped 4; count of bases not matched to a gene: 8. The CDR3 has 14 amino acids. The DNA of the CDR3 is TGTGCCAGCAGCCCAACGACAGGGAATTACGAGCAGTACTTC. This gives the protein CASSPTTGNYEQYF. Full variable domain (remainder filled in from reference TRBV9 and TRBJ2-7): DSGVTQTPKHLITATGQRVTLRCSPRSGDLSVYWYQQSLDQGLQFLIQYYNGEERAKGNILERFSAQQFPDLHSELNLSSLELGDSALYFCASSPTTGNYEQYFGPGTRLTVT.

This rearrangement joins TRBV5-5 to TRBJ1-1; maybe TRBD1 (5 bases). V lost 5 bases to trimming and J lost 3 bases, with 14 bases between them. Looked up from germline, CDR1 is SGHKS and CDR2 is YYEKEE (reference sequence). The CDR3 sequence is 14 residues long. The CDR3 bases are TGTGCCAGCAGACTTCTTCCGGGGGACACTGAAGCTTTCTTT. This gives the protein CASRLLPGDTEAFF.

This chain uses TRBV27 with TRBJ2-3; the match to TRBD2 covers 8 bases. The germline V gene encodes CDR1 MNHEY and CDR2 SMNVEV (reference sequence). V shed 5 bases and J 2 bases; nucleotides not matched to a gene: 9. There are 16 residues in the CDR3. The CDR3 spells CASSARRGGPTDTQYF. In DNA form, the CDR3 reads TGTGCCAGCAGTGCTCGTCGGGGGGGCCCCACAGATACGCAGTATTTT.

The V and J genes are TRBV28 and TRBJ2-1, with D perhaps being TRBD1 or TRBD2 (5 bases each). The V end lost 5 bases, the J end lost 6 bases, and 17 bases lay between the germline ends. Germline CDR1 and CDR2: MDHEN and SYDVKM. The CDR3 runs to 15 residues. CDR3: CASSPTSGAVNEQFF. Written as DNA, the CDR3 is TGTGCCAGCAGTCCAACTAGTGGGGCCGTCAATGAGCAGTTCTTC.

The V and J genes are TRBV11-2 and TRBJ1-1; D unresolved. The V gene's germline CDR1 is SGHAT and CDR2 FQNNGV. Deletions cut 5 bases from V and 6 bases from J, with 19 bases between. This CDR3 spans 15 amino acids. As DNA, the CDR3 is TGTGCCAGCAGCGGTCGGGGAGGGAGGATACCTGAAGCTTTCTTT. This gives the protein CASSGRGGRIPEAFF.

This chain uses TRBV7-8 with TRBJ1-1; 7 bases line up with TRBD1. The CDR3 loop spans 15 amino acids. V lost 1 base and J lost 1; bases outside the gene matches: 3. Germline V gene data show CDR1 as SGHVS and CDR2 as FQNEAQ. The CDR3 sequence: CASSLVAGGNTEAFF. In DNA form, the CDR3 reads TGTGCCAGCAGCTTAGTCGCAGGGGGGAACACTGAAGCTTTCTTT.

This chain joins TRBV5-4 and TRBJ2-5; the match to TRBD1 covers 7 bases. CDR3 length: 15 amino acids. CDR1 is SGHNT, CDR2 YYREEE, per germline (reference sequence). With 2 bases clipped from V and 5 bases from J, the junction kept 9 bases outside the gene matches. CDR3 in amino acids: CASSLQGREGETQYF. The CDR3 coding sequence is TGTGCCAGCAGCTTACAGGGGCGTGAGGGGGAGACCCAGTACTTC.

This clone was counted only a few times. The CDR3 DNA follows: TGTGCCAGCAGGGAACAGGGGGCGTTGGGCACTGAAGCTTTCTTT. Its translation is CASREQGALGTEAFF. The chain joins TRBV2 to TRBJ1-1, with 9 bases identical to TRBD1. The CDR3 loop spans 15 amino acids. Germline CDR1 and CDR2: SNHLY and FYNNEI. The V and J ends lost 6 bases and 4 bases, in that order; junction bases with no gene match: 9.

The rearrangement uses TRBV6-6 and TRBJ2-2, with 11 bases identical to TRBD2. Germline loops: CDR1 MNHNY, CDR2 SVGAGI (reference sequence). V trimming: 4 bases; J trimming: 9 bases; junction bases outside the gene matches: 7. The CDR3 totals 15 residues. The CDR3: CASSSTLAGERELFF. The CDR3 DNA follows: TGTGCCAGCAGTTCCACACTAGCGGGAGAGAGGGAGCTGTTTTTT.

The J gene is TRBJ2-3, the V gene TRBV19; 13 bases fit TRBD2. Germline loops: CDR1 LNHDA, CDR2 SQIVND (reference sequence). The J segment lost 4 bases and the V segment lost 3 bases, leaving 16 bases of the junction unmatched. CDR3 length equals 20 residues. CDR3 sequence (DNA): TGTGCCAGTAGTATGGAGAGGACTAGCGGGAGTGGGGGTGGGTCAGATACGCAGTATTTT. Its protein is CASSMERTSGSGGGSDTQYF.

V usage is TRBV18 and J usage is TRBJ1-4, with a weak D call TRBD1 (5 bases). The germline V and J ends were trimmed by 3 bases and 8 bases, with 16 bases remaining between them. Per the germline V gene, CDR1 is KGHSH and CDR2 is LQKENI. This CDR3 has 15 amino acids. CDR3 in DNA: TGTGCCAGCTCACCTCGCGACCAGAGGGGCGAAAAACTGTTTTTT. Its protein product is CASSPRDQRGEKLFF.

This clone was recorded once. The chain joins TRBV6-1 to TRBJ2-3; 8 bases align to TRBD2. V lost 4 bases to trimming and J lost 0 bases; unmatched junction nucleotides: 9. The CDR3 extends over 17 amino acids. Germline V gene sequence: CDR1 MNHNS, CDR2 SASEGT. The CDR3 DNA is TGTGCCAGCAGTGCCCTAGCGGGCTCGGCTAGCACAGATACGCAGTATTTT. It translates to CASSALAGSASTDTQYF.

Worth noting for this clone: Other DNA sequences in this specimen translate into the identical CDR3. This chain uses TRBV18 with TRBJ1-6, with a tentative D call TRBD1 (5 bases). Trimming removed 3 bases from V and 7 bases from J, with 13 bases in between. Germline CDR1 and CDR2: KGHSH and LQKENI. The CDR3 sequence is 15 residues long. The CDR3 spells CASSPRQPGNSPLHF. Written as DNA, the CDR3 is TGTGCCAGCTCACCTAGACAGCCTGGCAATTCACCCCTCCACTTT.

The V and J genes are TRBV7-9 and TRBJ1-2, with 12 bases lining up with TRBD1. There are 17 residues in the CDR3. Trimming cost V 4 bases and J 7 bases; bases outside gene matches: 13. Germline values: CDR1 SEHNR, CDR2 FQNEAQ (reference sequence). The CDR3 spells CASSSGTGGVVQRGYTF. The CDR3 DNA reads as TGTGCCAGCAGCTCCGGGACAGGGGGCGTAGTACAGCGTGGCTACACCTTC.

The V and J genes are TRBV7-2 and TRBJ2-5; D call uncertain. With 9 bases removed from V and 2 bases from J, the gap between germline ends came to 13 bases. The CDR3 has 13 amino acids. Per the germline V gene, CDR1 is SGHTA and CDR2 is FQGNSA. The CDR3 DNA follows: TGTGCCAGTTCTACTCAGTCTCAAGAGACCCAGTACTTC. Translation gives CASSTQSQETQYF.

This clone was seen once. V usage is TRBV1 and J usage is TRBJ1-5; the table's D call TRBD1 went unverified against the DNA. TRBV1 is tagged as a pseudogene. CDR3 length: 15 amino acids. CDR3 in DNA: TGCACCAGCAGCCTCCCCGGGACAGGGTTCTTGTCCCAGCATTTT. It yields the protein CTSSLPGTGFLSQHF.

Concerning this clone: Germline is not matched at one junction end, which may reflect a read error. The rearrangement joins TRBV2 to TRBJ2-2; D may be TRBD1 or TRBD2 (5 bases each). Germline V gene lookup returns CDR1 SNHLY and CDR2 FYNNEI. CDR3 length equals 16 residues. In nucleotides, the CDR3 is TGTGCCAGCAGTAAAGACCACGTATGGGGCACCGGGGAGCCGTTTTTT. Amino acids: CASSKDHVWGTGEPFF.